These 21 T cell receptor beta chains were sequenced from one sample in a study of blood T cells in healthy people across ages. Primers used in a second PCR of about 6 to 11 cycles were a sample-barcoded 5' primer and a J-beta primer mix. TCRdb independently ran MiXCR on the 5' RACE reads; one entry per CDR3 protein. This table has roughly 700,000 distinct CDR3 sequences, around 48% appearing once. Sequencing used blood. The receptors come from an older woman in good health.

This clonotype was detected only a few times. A much larger clone differs from this one at a single base, so this may be a read error. This chain connects TRBV18 to TRBJ2-5; perhaps TRBD1 as D (6 bases). The V gene's germline CDR1 is KGHSH and CDR2 LQKENI. Between the trimmed V and J ends, which lost 6 bases and 11 bases, there was a span of 28 bases. The CDR3 is 16 amino acids. The CDR3 bases are TGTGCCAGCTCCGTCCGACAGGCTGGCGGAGGCGATGAGCAGTACTTC. This codes for CASSVRQAGGGDEQYF.

In this sample, this clonotype turned up once. V is TRBV15 and J is TRBJ2-4; 8 bases are shared with TRBD1. This CDR3 contains 13 residues. Germline CDR1 reads LNHNV; CDR2 reads YYDKDF (reference sequence). Losses at the gene ends were 1 base for V and 13 bases for J; bases not matched to a gene: 6. CDR3 nucleotides: TGTGCCACCAGCAGAGTTAATGGACAGGGACAGTACTTC. Translation gives CATSRVNGQGQYF.

This chain links TRBV4-2 with TRBJ2-7, with unresolved D. The CDR3 totals 13 residues. Deletions cut 0 bases from V and 0 bases from J, with 3 bases between. In germline, CDR1 is LGHNA, CDR2 YNFKEQ. The chain's CDR3 is CASSQEDSYEQYF. In DNA, the CDR3 is TGTGCCAGCAGCCAAGAAGACTCCTACGAGCAGTACTTC.

This clonotype has a count of ten or more. The chain has TRBV20-1 and TRBJ1-5; the match to TRBD1 covers 8 bases. Germline CDR1 and CDR2: DFQATT and SNEGSKA (reference sequence). This CDR3 contains 14 residues. V lost 5 bases, J lost 2 bases, and 5 bases stayed unmatched. The CDR3 bases are TGCAGTGCTGGGACAGGACGAGGCAATCAGCCCCAGCATTTT. This sequence encodes CSAGTGRGNQPQHF.

The gene calls are TRBV6-5 and TRBJ1-2, with D possibly being TRBD1 (5 bases). Between the trimmed V and J ends, which lost 0 bases and 8 bases, there was a span of 16 bases. This CDR3 is built from 15 residues. Looked up from germline, CDR1 is MNHEY and CDR2 is SVGAGI. The CDR3 sequence: CASSYSSREGEGYTF. CDR3 coding DNA: TGTGCCAGCAGTTACTCAAGCAGGGAAGGAGAGGGCTACACCTTC.

V and J are TRBV30 and TRBJ2-4; the match to TRBD2 covers 11 bases. The CDR3 extends over 14 amino acids. V was pared by 1 base and J by 9 bases, with 5 bases of the junction left unmatched. Germline lookup yields CDR1 GTSNPN and CDR2 SVGIG (reference sequence). CDR3 in amino acids: CAWSGLAGGGIQYF. As DNA, the CDR3 is TGTGCCTGGAGTGGGCTAGCGGGAGGTGGCATTCAGTACTTC.

This clonotype appeared a few times. This rearrangement joins TRBV10-3 to TRBJ2-3, with TRBD2 as a possible D gene (5 bases). Germline V gene data show CDR1 as ENHRY and CDR2 as SYGVKD. The CDR3 is 14 residues long. V lost 4 bases to trimming and J lost 3 bases, with 11 bases between them. CDR3 nucleotides: TGTGCCATCAGTGGAGGGTCCCGAACAGATACGCAGTATTTT. Its translation: CAISGGSRTDTQYF.

V usage is TRBV7-3 and J usage is TRBJ1-2; D remains ambiguous. Germline V gene sequence: CDR1 SGHTA, CDR2 FQGTGA. V was trimmed by 2 bases and J by 3 bases, leaving 13 bases between them. The CDR3 runs to 15 residues. This chain's CDR3 is CASSLLGVIDYGYTF. For the CDR3, the DNA is TGTGCCAGCAGCTTACTTGGGGTCATTGACTATGGCTACACCTTC.

This clonotype was counted only a few times. A read error may explain this, as a much larger clone is one base away. The chain joins TRBV7-8 to TRBJ1-2, with D possibly matching TRBD1 (6 bases). The germline V gene encodes CDR1 SGHVS and CDR2 FQNEAQ. The CDR3 runs 15 residues. Trimming cost V 5 bases and J 0 bases, with 13 bases left between them. CDR3 amino acids: CASSRGGLANYGYTF. CDR3 coding DNA: TGTGCCAGCAGCCGGGGGGGCCTAGCTAACTATGGCTACACCTTC.

Ten or more counts support this clonotype. The chain links TRBV7-2 to TRBJ2-7; 12 bases line up with TRBD1. The V segment lost 6 bases and the J segment 4 bases; nucleotides outside the gene matches: 4. The CDR3 extends over 14 amino acids. In germline, CDR1 is SGHTA, CDR2 FQGNSA. CDR3 nucleotide sequence: TGTGCCAGCAGGAAGGGACAGGGGGCGTACGAGCAGTACTTC. It yields the protein CASRKGQGAYEQYF.

V usage is TRBV10-3 and J usage is TRBJ1-1; TRBD1 is a possible D gene (5 bases). V was clipped by 7 bases and J by 0 bases, with 9 bases between them. The germline gives CDR1 ENHRY, CDR2 SYGVKD. CDR3 length equals 13 residues. The CDR3 DNA is TGTGCCATCAACGACAGACTGAACACTGAAGCTTTCTTT. It specifies CAINDRLNTEAFF.

For the CDR3, the DNA is TGTGCCAGCAGCCCGCGGTTTTTCGAGCAGTACTTC. It codes for CASSPRFFEQYF. This chain links TRBV11-2 with TRBJ2-5; D is unclear. The J call is in doubt because the DNA end fits TRBJ2-7 better. Germline values: CDR1 SGHAT, CDR2 FQNNGV. The CDR3 length is 12 residues.

CDR3 residues: CATSDHTSGRYEQYF. CDR3 bases: TGTGCCACCAGTGACCATACTAGCGGAAGATACGAGCAGTACTTC. This chain joins TRBV24-1 and TRBJ2-7, with 8 bases fitting TRBD2. With 4 bases clipped from V and 4 bases from J, the junction kept 8 bases outside the gene matches. In germline, CDR1 is KGHDR, CDR2 SFDVKD. This CDR3 has 15 amino acids.

A few counts support this clonotype. The rearrangement joins TRBV20-1 to TRBJ2-7; D could derive from TRBD1 or TRBD2 (5 bases each). Trimming stripped 6 bases from V and 3 bases from J, with 21 bases between. This CDR3 comprises 15 residues. Germline V gene lookup returns CDR1 DFQATT and CDR2 SNEGSKA (reference sequence). CDR3 coding DNA: TGCAGTGCCCCCGCGGGTGGGGCGAATGGCTACGAGCAGTACTTC. Residues: CSAPAGGANGYEQYF.

This clonotype was observed a handful of times. V usage is TRBV9 and J usage is TRBJ1-2; TRBD1 matches at 10 bases. Germline CDR1 is SGDLS and CDR2 is YYNGEE. With V trimmed by 3 bases and J by 7 bases, 0 bases remained unmatched. The CDR3 has 12 residues. CDR3 residues: CASSGDRGGYTF. The CDR3 DNA is TGTGCCAGCAGCGGGGACAGGGGTGGCTACACCTTC.

The V and J genes are TRBV9 and TRBJ2-3, with TRBD2 identical over 11 bases. The CDR3 runs to 17 residues. V gave up 0 bases and J gave up 6 bases; unmatched junction bases: 9. Germline V gene lookup returns CDR1 SGDLS and CDR2 YYNGEE. CDR3 in DNA: TGTGCCAGCAGCGTAGACAGACTAGCGGGACGGGCCGATACGCAGTATTTT. Translating it yields CASSVDRLAGRADTQYF.

This rearrangement joins TRBV7-9 to TRBJ1-2; possible D gene TRBD1, 5 bases. V was shortened by 5 bases and J by 10 bases, with 20 bases between the two germline ends. There are 14 residues in the CDR3. CDR1 and CDR2 from the germline V gene are SEHNR and FQNEAQ (reference sequence). In DNA form, the CDR3 reads TGTGCCAGCAGCAGCGGGGGGTCTAGGTTCGCCTACACCTTC. Translating it yields CASSSGGSRFAYTF.

This clonotype has just a few counts. V is TRBV6-5 and J is TRBJ1-4; D not resolved. CDR3 length: 14 amino acids. Germline assignment: CDR1 MNHEY and CDR2 SVGAGI. The V end lost 2 bases, the J end lost 4 bases, and 8 bases lay between the germline ends. The CDR3 nucleotides read TGTGCCAGCAGTTACGCCGCATATAATGAAAAACTGTTTTTT. Protein: CASSYAAYNEKLFF.

This clonotype was detected once. The V and J genes are TRBV6-1 and TRBJ2-6; D is perhaps TRBD1 (5 bases). The CDR3 totals 15 residues. The germline CDR1 and CDR2 sequences are MNHNS and SASEGT. Trimming removed 3 bases at V and 2 bases at J, with 8 bases between. The CDR3 here is CASSDRQTGANVLTF. In DNA form, the CDR3 reads TGTGCCAGCAGTGATCGACAGACTGGGGCCAACGTCCTGACTTTC.

The chain combines TRBV3-1 with TRBJ2-1, with D unresolved. The J call may be faulty, since TRBJ2-7 better matches the DNA end. The CDR3 consists of 15 residues. Germline V gene data show CDR1 as LGHDT and CDR2 as YNNKEL (reference sequence). The CDR3 DNA reads TGTGCCAGCAGCCAAGTCGGTGGCTCCTACAATGAGCAGTACTTC. Translated, it gives CASSQVGGSYNEQYF.

This clonotype was observed a handful of times. The genes are TRBV25-1 and TRBJ2-5; 7 nucleotides line up with TRBD1. CDR1 is MGHDK and CDR2 is SYGVNS in the germline V gene. CDR3 size: 15 residues. V lost 3 bases and J lost 7; bases outside the gene matches: 11. The CDR3 DNA reads as TGTGCCAGCAGTGACGGGGACAGAGTCACCGGGACCCAGTACTTC. The encoded protein is CASSDGDRVTGTQYF.